Described below is a single T cell receptor (beta chain) sequence and its context. The data belong to a study of identical twins. TCRdb used MiXCR to reprocess the 5' RACE reads, holding one entry per CDR3 protein. The sample lists approximately 630,000 distinct CDR3 sequences, 7.1% occurring once. CDR3 length: 14 amino acids. The V and J ends lost 8 bases and 1 base respectively, with 14 bases between them. Germline lookup yields CDR1 PRHDT and CDR2 FYEKMQ (reference sequence). These sequences were also reported in another study, on yellow fever vaccine responses in identical twins.

This receptor was identified in a woman aged 18-29 years in good health. The chain uses TRBV13 and TRBJ1-1; D perhaps matches TRBD1 (5 bases). The specimen sequenced was PBMCs. In nucleotides, the CDR3 is TGTGCCAGCGGCCCTGGGGGTTCGAACACTGAAGCTTTCTTT. Protein sequence: CASGPGGSNTEAFF.